These T cell receptor beta chains were read from a single sample in a study of lymphopenia after photon versus proton radiotherapy. Generated by immunoSEQ multiplex PCR, the TCRdb table keeps only in-frame clones and is missing some. Among more than 70,000 clones, around 88% were seen once, and the ten largest hold under 1.5%. The material was peripheral blood, obtained from a patient treated with proton-based radiotherapy. The source of these receptors is a man in his sixties with pancreatic cancer. Both conserved end residues are part of each CDR3. The D gene is left open where the match is weak. Size tells how often a clone was seen (once, few, many) or the class of an expanded clone, and some rows leave it out.

j_call	d_call	clone_size	cdr3_length	v_call	cdr3_aa	cdr3_nt
TRBJ1-5	.	once	13	TRBV6-1	CAVQDRTIEAQHF	TGTGCCGTTCAAGACAGGACCATAGAAGCCCAGCATTTT
TRBJ2-1	TRBD2	.	19	TRBV5-1	CASSLLPGTSGSSDNEQFF	TGCGCCAGCAGCTTGTTGCCGGGGACTAGCGGGAGTAGCGACAATGAGCAGTTCTTC
TRBJ2-7	.	.	13	TRBV28	CASSLSRQARNEF	TGTGCCAGCAGTTTATCCCGACAGGCTCGGAATGAGTTC
TRBJ2-5	TRBD1	.	15	TRBV18	CASSPPGQGAKTQYF	TGTGCCAGCTCACCACCGGGACAGGGCGCGAAGACCCAGTACTTC
TRBJ1-1	TRBD1	.	14	TRBV7-8	CASSRRRGGTEAFF	TGTGCCAGCAGCCGACGCAGGGGGGGCACTGAAGCTTTCTTT
TRBJ2-5	TRBD2	.	17	TRBV18	CASSPPQLAGIKETQYF	TGTGCCAGCTCACCACCCCAATTAGCGGGGATTAAAGAGACCCAGTACTTC
TRBJ1-4	TRBD1	.	15	TRBV27	CASSHAGGGNEKLFF	TGTGCCAGCAGTCATGCAGGGGGGGGAAATGAAAAACTGTTTTTT
TRBJ2-7	TRBD1	.	17	TRBV9	CASSVGPLGQGFYEQYF	TGTGCCAGCAGCGTAGGACCCCTGGGACAGGGGTTCTACGAGCAGTACTTC
TRBJ1-1	.	.	13	TRBV12-5	CASGSPNGAAAFF	TGTGCTAGTGGTTCGCCCAACGGGGCCGCAGCTTTCTTT
TRBJ1-5	.	many	14	TRBV2	CASSGVASNQPQHF	TGTGCCAGCAGTGGGGTCGCGAGCAATCAGCCCCAGCATTTT
TRBJ2-1	.	.	12	TRBV7-6	CASSLQGGEQFF	TGTGCCAGCAGCTTACAGGGAGGAGAGCAGTTCTTC
TRBJ2-3	TRBD1	once	16	TRBV18	CASSISQGARTDTQYF	TGTGCCAGCTCAATATCTCAGGGGGCGAGGACAGATACGCAGTATTTT
TRBJ2-7	TRBD2	.	15	TRBV6-5	CASSSSGRGAYEQYF	TGTGCCAGCAGTAGTAGCGGGAGAGGGGCCTACGAGCAGTACTTC
TRBJ2-7	TRBD2	.	15	TRBV11-2	CASSSRTSGLYEQYF	TGTGCCAGCAGCTCCCGGACTAGCGGACTCTACGAGCAGTACTTC
TRBJ2-7	TRBD1	.	16	TRBV4-1	CASSQAGQGSSYEQYF	TGCGCCAGCAGCCAAGCCGGACAGGGGAGCTCCTACGAGCAGTACTTC
TRBJ2-3	TRBD2	.	15	TRBV5-1	CASSSWTSEADTQYF	TGCGCCAGCAGCTCCTGGACTAGCGAAGCAGATACGCAGTATTTT
TRBJ1-5	.	.	16	TRBV27	CASSPDRQGRVQPQHF	TGTGCCAGCAGTCCAGATCGGCAGGGAAGGGTTCAGCCCCAGCATTTT
TRBJ2-2	TRBD1	.	16	TRBV5-1	CASSLDRGLRAGELFF	TGCGCCAGCAGCTTGGACAGGGGCTTACGTGCCGGGGAGCTGTTTTTT
TRBJ1-4	.	.	14	TRBV5-1	CASSLVGTNEKLFF	TGCGCCAGCAGCTTGGTGGGAACTAATGAAAAACTGTTTTTT
TRBJ2-3	TRBD2	.	17	TRBV27	CASSFGGLAGGLDTQYF	TGTGCCAGCAGCTTTGGGGGACTAGCGGGAGGGTTGGATACGCAGTATTTT
TRBJ1-1	.	.	14	TRBV19	CASSSPGPEAEAFF	TGTGCCAGTAGTTCCCCCGGACCCGAGGCTGAAGCTTTCTTT
TRBJ1-4	TRBD1	.	15	TRBV28	CASSLSGGQGGELFF	TGTGCCAGCAGTTTATCTGGGGGACAGGGAGGTGAACTGTTTTTT
TRBJ2-1	.	.	15	TRBV6-4	CASSDSIGIYNEQFF	TGTGCCAGCAGTGACTCGATTGGTATATACAATGAGCAGTTCTTC
TRBJ2-1	TRBD1	.	15	TRBV7-2	CASSSGTGMLNEQFF	TGTGCCAGCAGCTCCGGGACAGGGATGCTAAATGAGCAGTTCTTC